The clone carrying this T cell receptor beta chain was observed a single time. This table comes from immunoSEQ multiplex PCR, and its TCRdb copy is limited to in-frame clones, with some not included. Among around 7,000 clones, approximately 78% were seen once, and the ten largest hold nearly 7.5%. The treatment was: randomized to nivolumab then ipilimumab (arm A) or the reverse (arm B). No patient had prior DNA-damaging chemotherapy. Sorted cells were live CD3+CD8+, lacking CD19 and CD56, from PBMCs. These data are taken from a study of sequential checkpoint blockade in melanoma. Study background: Patients were randomized 1:1 to nivolumab-then-ipilimumab or ipilimumab-then-nivolumab first-line. After both sequences, patients received maintenance nivolumab.

Germline V gene lookup returns CDR1 SGHDN and CDR2 FVKESK. The length of the CDR3 is 16 residues. V dropped 4 bases and J dropped 7 bases, with 20 bases sitting between them. The source of this sequence is a human donor with melanoma. This chain links TRBV14 with TRBJ2-1, with D possibly matching TRBD2 (6 bases). The sample here was CD8+ T cells sorted from blood (inferred from file names), taken from a patient given nivolumab and ipilimumab in sequence. This CDR3 reads CASSRLQSGVGNEQFF. The CDR3 DNA reads TGTGCCAGCAGCCGCCTCCAGTCGGGAGTCGGGAATGAGCAGTTCTTC.